Below are 14 T cell receptor beta chains sequenced from a single sample in a study of blood T cell repertoires in COVID-19. Profiling relied on immunoSEQ multiplex PCR, and the TCRdb table lists in-frame clones only, not all of them. The sample holds about 380,000 clones, about four fifths seen once. Sample: peripheral blood. The receptor set was obtained from a human donor with acute or convalescent COVID-19. The donor label of this sample is uncertain.

This rearrangement joins TRBV28 to TRBJ1-2, with D maybe TRBD1 (5 bases). V was pared by 7 bases and J by 5 bases, with 17 bases between. This CDR3 is 14 amino acids long. Per the germline V gene, CDR1 is MDHEN and CDR2 is SYDVKM. The DNA for the CDR3 is TGTGCCAGCACCATGGGGGGTGTAAGGTATGGCTACACCTTC. Protein sequence: CASTMGGVRYGYTF.

This chain joins TRBV4-1 and TRBJ2-1; 10 bases fit TRBD2. J gave up 0 bases and V 2 bases, and 4 bases lay outside the gene matches. The length of the CDR3 is 17 residues. Per the germline V gene, CDR1 is MGHRA and CDR2 is YSYEKL. The CDR3 nucleotides read TGCGCCAGCAGCCAAAGCCCTAGCGGGAGCTCCTACAATGAGCAGTTCTTC. Its translation: CASSQSPSGSSYNEQFF.

The CDR3 DNA reads as TGTGCCAGCAGTTTAGACAGGGTCCATGGCTACACCTTC. Translation: CASSLDRVHGYTF. This chain joins TRBV28 and TRBJ1-2; 7 positions match TRBD1. The V gene end was trimmed by 2 bases and the J gene end by 6 bases; junction bases not matched to a gene: 3. This CDR3 has 13 residues. Germline V lookup: CDR1 MDHEN, CDR2 SYDVKM.

The chain employs TRBV5-1 and TRBJ2-7, with 7 bases identical to TRBD1. The germline CDR1 and CDR2 sequences are SGHRS and YFSETQ. CDR3 length: 13 amino acids. The junction had 6 bases not matched to a gene; V was cut back by 5 bases and J by 4 bases. The CDR3 nucleotides read TGCGCCAGCAGTCGGGACAGTAGATACGAGCAGTACTTC. It encodes CASSRDSRYEQYF. Together with reference TRBV5-1 and TRBJ2-7, the CDR3 gives the full variable domain: KAGVTQTPRYLIKTRGQQVTLSCSPISGHRSVSWYQQTPGQGLQFLFEYFSETQRNKGNFPGRFSGRQFSNSRSEMNVSTLELGDSALYLCASSRDSRYEQYFGPGTRLTVT.

The chain has TRBV18 and TRBJ2-7, with a tentative D call TRBD1 (6 bases). CDR1 is KGHSH, CDR2 LQKENI, per germline. CDR3 length: 21 amino acids. V dropped 5 bases and J dropped 1 base, with 33 bases sitting between them. Here the CDR3 reads CASSRLWNSHAGVQGSYEQYF. The DNA of the CDR3 is TGTGCCAGCTCAAGGCTTTGGAACTCCCATGCCGGGGTCCAGGGGTCCTACGAGCAGTACTTC.

J is TRBJ1-2 and V is TRBV6-5; TRBD1 aligns across 12 bases. CDR1 MNHEY and CDR2 SVGAGI come from the germline V gene. The CDR3 runs 14 residues. The trim removed 6 bases at V and 8 bases at J, leaving 7 bases unmatched. DNA for the CDR3: TGTGCCAGCAGGGCCGGGACAGGGGGCGAAGGCTACACCTTC. The encoded protein is CASRAGTGGEGYTF.

The chain employs TRBV7-9 and TRBJ2-2; no firm D call. CDR3 length equals 16 residues. Germline V gene data show CDR1 as SEHNR and CDR2 as FQNEAQ (reference sequence). The germline V and J ends were trimmed by 1 base and 4 bases, with 13 bases remaining between them. CDR3 region: CASSLDAIVRTGELFF. In nucleotides, the CDR3 is TGTGCCAGCAGCTTAGACGCGATTGTGCGCACCGGGGAGCTGTTTTTT. The full variable domain, in which reference TRBV7-9 and TRBJ2-2 provide the parts outside the CDR3, is DTGVSQNPRHKITKRGQNVTFRCDPISEHNRLYWYRQTLGQGPEFLTYFQNEAQLEKSRLLSDRFSAERPKGSFSTLEIQRTEQGDSAMYLCASSLDAIVRTGELFFGEGSRLTVL.

This clone was observed a handful of times. The chain couples TRBV27 to TRBJ1-2, with D tentatively TRBD1 (5 bases). With 3 bases removed from V and 3 bases from J, the gap between germline ends came to 17 bases. The CDR3 totals 16 residues. Germline lookup yields CDR1 MNHEY and CDR2 SMNVEV (reference sequence). CDR3 DNA sequence: TGTGCCAGCAGTTTCAGGGCGTCGGATTTATACTATGGCTACACCTTC. Amino acids: CASSFRASDLYYGYTF.

This clone was recorded only once. The chain combines TRBV29-1 with TRBJ1-1; possible D gene TRBD1, 5 bases. The germline V gene encodes CDR1 SQVTM and CDR2 ANQGSEA. Trimming left V 1 base short and J 0 bases short, with 9 bases between. This CDR3 spans 14 amino acids. The CDR3 loop reads CSVEGRQMNTEAFF. CDR3 bases: TGCAGCGTTGAAGGGAGACAGATGAACACTGAAGCTTTCTTT. Based on the CDR3 plus reference TRBV29-1 and TRBJ1-1, the full variable domain is SAVISQKPSRDICQRGTSLTIQCQVDSQVTMMFWYRQQPGQSLTLIATANQGSEATYESGFVIDKFPISRPNLTFSTLTVSNMSPEDSSIYLCSVEGRQMNTEAFFGQGTRLTVV.

J is TRBJ1-1 and V is TRBV29-1; D may be TRBD1 (5 bases). The CDR3 consists of 10 residues. Germline V CDR1 and CDR2: SQVTM, ANQGSEA. V lost 3 bases to trimming and J lost 8 bases, with 7 bases between them. The CDR3 sequence is CSVEGLEAFF. The CDR3 DNA sequence: TGCAGCGTTGAGGGACTCGAAGCTTTCTTT.

The chain uses TRBV19 and TRBJ1-2; maybe TRBD1 (6 bases). This CDR3 contains 16 residues. Germline CDR1 reads LNHDA; CDR2 reads SQIVND (reference sequence). V lost 5 bases to trimming and J lost 2 bases, with 18 bases between them. CDR3 bases: TGTGCCAGTAGTCATACCCCGGGACACAAGAACTATGGCTACACCTTC. Translation gives CASSHTPGHKNYGYTF.

This clone was seen only a few times. The chain joins TRBV2 to TRBJ2-1; 7 bases fit TRBD2. With V trimmed by 4 bases and J by 7 bases, 7 bases remained unmatched. CDR3 size: 14 residues. CDR1 and CDR2 (germline): SNHLY, FYNNEI. The chain's CDR3 is CASSGSGRTNEQFF. Written as DNA, the CDR3 is TGTGCCAGCAGTGGTAGCGGGCGAACGAATGAGCAGTTCTTC. Full variable domain (remainder filled in from reference TRBV2 and TRBJ2-1): EPEVTQTPSHQVTQMGQEVILRCVPISNHLYFYWYRQILGQKVEFLVSFYNNEISEKSEIFDDQFSVERPDGSNFTLKIRSTKLEDSAMYFCASSGSGRTNEQFFGPGTRLTVL.

The genes are TRBV3-1 (or the pseudogene TRBV3-2) and TRBJ1-2, with TRBD1 matching 7 bases. Looked up from germline, CDR1 is LGHDT and CDR2 is YNNKEL (reference sequence). V trimming: 0 bases; J trimming: 3 bases; junction bases outside the gene matches: 1. The CDR3 is 14 residues long. CDR3 DNA: TGTGCCAGCAGCCAAGACAGGGGGGACTATGGCTACACCTTC. This gives the protein CASSQDRGDYGYTF.

V and J are TRBV6-5 and TRBJ2-3, with a weak D call TRBD1 (5 bases). The germline V gene has CDR1 MNHEY and CDR2 SVGAGI. V lost 7 bases and J 5 bases, leaving 10 bases between the germline ends. This CDR3 region has 12 residues. DNA of the CDR3: TGTGCCAGCATACAGGACAAAGATACGCAGTATTTT. This codes for CASIQDKDTQYF.